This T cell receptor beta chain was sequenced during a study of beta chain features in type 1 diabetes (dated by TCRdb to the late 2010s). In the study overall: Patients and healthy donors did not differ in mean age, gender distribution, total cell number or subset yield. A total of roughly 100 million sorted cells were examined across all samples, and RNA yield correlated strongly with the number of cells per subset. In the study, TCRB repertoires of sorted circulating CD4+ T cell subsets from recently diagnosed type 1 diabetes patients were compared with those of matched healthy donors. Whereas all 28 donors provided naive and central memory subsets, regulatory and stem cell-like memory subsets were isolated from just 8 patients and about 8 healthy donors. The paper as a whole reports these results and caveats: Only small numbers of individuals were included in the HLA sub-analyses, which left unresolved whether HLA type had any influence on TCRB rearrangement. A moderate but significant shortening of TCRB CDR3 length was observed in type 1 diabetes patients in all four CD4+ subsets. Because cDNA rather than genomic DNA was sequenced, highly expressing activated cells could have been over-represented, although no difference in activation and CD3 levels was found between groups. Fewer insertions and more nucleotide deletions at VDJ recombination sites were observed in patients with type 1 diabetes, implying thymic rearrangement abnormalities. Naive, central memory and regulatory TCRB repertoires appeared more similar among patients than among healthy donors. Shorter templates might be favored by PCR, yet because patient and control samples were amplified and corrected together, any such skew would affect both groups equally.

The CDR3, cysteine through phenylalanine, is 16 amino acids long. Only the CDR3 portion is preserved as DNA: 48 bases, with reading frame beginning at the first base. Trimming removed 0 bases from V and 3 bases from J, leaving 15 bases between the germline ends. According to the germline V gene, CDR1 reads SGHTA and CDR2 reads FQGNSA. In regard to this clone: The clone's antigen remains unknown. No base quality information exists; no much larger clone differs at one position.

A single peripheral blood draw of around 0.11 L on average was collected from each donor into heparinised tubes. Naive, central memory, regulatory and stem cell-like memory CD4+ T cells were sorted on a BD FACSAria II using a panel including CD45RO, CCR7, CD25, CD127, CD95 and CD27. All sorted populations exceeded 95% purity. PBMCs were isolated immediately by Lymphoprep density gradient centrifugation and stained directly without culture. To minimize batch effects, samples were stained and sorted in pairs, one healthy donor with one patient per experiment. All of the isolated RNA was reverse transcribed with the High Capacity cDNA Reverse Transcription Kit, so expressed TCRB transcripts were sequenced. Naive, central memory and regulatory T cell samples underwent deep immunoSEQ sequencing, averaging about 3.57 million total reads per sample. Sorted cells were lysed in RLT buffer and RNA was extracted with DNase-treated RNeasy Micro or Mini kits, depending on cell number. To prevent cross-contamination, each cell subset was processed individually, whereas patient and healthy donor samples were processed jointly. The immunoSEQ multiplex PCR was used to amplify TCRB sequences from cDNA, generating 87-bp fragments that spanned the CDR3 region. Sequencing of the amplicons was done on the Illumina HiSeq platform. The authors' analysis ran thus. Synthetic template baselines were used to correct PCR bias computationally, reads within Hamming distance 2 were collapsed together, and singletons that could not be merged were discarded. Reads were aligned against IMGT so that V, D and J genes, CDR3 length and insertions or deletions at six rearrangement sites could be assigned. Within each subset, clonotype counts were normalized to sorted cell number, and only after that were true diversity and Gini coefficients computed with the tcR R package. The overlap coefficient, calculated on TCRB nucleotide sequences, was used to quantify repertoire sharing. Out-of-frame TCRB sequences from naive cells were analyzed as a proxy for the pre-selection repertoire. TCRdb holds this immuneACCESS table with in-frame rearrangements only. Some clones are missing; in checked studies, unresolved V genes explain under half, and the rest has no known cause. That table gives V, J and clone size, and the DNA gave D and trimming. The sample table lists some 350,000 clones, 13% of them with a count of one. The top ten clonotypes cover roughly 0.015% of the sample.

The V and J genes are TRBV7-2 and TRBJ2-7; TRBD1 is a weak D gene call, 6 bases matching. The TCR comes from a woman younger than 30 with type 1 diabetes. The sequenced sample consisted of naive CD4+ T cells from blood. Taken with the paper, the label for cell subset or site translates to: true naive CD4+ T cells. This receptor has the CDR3 CASSLARQEQGYEQYF. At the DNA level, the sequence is TGTGCCAGCAGCTTAGCTCGACAGGAGCAGGGCTACGAGCAGTACTTC. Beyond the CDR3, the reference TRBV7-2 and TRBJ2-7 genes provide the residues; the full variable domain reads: GAGVSQSPSNKVTEKGKDVELRCDPISGHTALYWYRQSLGQGLEFLIYFQGNSAPDKSGLPSDRFSAERTGGSVSTLTIQRTQQEDSAVYLCASSLARQEQGYEQYFGPGTRLTVT.